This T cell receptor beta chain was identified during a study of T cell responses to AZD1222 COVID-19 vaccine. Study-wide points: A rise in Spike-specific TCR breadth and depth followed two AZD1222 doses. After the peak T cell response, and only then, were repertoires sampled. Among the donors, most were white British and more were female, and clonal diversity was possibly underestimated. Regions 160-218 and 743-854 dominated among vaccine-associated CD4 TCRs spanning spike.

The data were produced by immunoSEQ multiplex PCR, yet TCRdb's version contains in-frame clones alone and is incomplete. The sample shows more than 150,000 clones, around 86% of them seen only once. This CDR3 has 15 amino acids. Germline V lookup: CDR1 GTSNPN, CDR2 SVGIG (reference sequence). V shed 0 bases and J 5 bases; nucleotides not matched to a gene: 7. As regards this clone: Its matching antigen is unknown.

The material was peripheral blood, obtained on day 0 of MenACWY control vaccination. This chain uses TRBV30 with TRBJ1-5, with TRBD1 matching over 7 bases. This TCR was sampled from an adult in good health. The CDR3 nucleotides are TGTGCCTGGAGTGTACCCGGCCAGGGGGATCAGCCCCAGCATTTT. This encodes CAWSVPGQGDQPQHF. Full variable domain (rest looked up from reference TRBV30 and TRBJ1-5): SQTIHQWPATLVQPVGSPLSLECTVEGTSNPNLYWYRQAAGRGLQLLFYSVGIGQISSEVPQNLSASRPQDRQFILSSKKLLLSDSGFYLCAWSVPGQGDQPQHFGDGTRLSIL.